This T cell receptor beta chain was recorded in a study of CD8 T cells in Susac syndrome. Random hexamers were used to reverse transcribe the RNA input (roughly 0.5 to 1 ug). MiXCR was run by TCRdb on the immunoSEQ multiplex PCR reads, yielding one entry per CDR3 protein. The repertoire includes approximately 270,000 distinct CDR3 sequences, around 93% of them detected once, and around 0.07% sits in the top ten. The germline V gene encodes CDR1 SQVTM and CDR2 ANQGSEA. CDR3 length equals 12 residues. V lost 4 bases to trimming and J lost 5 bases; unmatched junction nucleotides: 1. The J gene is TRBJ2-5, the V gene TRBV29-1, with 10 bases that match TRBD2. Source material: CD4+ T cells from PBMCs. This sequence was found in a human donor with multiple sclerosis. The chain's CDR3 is CSVVSGGETQYF. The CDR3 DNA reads TGCAGCGTTGTTAGCGGGGGGGAGACCCAGTACTTC.